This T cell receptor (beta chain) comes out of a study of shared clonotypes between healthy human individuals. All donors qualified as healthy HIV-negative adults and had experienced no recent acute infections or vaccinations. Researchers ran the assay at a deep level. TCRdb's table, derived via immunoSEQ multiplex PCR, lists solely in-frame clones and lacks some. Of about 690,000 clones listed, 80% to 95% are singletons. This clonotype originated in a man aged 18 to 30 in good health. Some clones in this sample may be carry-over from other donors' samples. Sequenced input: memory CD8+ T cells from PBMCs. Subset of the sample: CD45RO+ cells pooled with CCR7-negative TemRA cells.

In DNA form, the CDR3 reads TGTGCCAGCAGCCCCCTACGGGGGAGTACTGAAGCTTTCTTT. Translating it yields CASSPLRGSTEAFF. The chain is built from TRBV9 and TRBJ1-1, with D possibly being TRBD1 (5 bases). Germline CDR1 and CDR2: SGDLS and YYNGEE. The germline V and J ends were trimmed by 4 bases and 5 bases, with 15 bases remaining between them. This CDR3 has 14 residues. Full variable domain (outside the CDR3, taken from reference TRBV9 and TRBJ1-1): DSGVTQTPKHLITATGQRVTLRCSPRSGDLSVYWYQQSLDQGLQFLIQYYNGEERAKGNILERFSAQQFPDLHSELNLSSLELGDSALYFCASSPLRGSTEAFFGQGTRLTVV.